The 10 T cell receptor beta chains presented below share a single source sample, sequenced in a study of CD8 T cells in Susac syndrome. An input of about 0.5 to 1 ug of RNA was subjected to reverse transcription using random hexamers. One entry per CDR3 protein results from TCRdb running MiXCR on the immunoSEQ multiplex PCR reads. The sample has about 110,000 distinct CDR3 sequences, about 95% seen once. The sample consisted of CD4+ T cells from PBMCs. These receptors were taken from a human donor in good health.

This clonotype has a single count. V usage is TRBV6-1 and J usage is TRBJ1-1; TRBD1 matches at 7 bases. The germline CDR1 and CDR2 sequences are MNHNS and SASEGT. V gave up 7 bases and J gave up 5 bases; unmatched junction bases: 10. The CDR3 extends over 14 amino acids. CDR3 bases: TGTGCCAGCAAGAAAGGACAGGCCAAAACTGAAGCTTTCTTT. Translating gives CASKKGQAKTEAFF.

This chain uses TRBV27 with TRBJ2-7; D gene unclear. Per the germline V gene, CDR1 is MNHEY and CDR2 is SMNVEV (reference sequence). V shed 4 bases and J shed 3 bases, with 10 bases lying between them. The CDR3 extends over 13 amino acids. This CDR3 is CASSSQFGYEQYF. DNA for the CDR3: TGTGCCAGCAGTTCTCAATTCGGCTACGAGCAGTACTTC.

The V and J genes are TRBV20-1 and TRBJ2-7; 7 nucleotides match TRBD2. The CDR3 is 14 residues long. After removal of 6 bases from V and 4 bases from J, the junction contained 12 bases not matched to a gene. Germline CDR1 reads DFQATT; CDR2 reads SNEGSKA (reference sequence). In DNA, the CDR3 is TGCAGTGCCCGCGGGCCGGGGGGAGGTTACGAGCAGTACTTC. This encodes CSARGPGGGYEQYF.

The chain has TRBV4-1 and TRBJ2-7; TRBD2 is a possible D gene (6 bases). This CDR3 spans 16 amino acids. Germline loops: CDR1 MGHRA, CDR2 YSYEKL. Trimming took off 1 base at V and 0 bases at J, with 13 bases between the two ends. The chain's CDR3 is CASSQAASESSYEQYF. Written as DNA, the CDR3 is TGCGCCAGCAGCCAAGCGGCTAGCGAGAGCTCCTACGAGCAGTACTTC.

The rearrangement links TRBV3-1 to TRBJ2-7; 11 nucleotides agree with TRBD2. The CDR3 is 15 residues long. V trimming: 3 bases; J trimming: 7 bases; junction bases outside the gene matches: 8. Germline CDR1 LGHDT, CDR2 YNNKEL (reference sequence). CDR3 loop: CASSQTSGATGEQYF. The CDR3 DNA reads as TGTGCCAGCAGCCAGACTAGCGGGGCCACCGGGGAGCAGTACTTC.

V and J are TRBV7-3 and TRBJ1-5; 9 bases are a match to TRBD1. This CDR3 spans 13 amino acids. V was pared by 1 base and J by 12 bases, with 4 bases of the junction left unmatched. CDR1 is SGHTA and CDR2 is FQGTGA in the germline V gene. The CDR3: CASSLRQGVLQHF. Here the CDR3 DNA reads TGTGCCAGCAGCTTAAGACAGGGGGTCCTCCAGCATTTT.

The rearrangement links TRBV20-1 to TRBJ2-1; tentatively, D is TRBD2 (5 bases). The ends were cut back, 0 bases at V and 6 bases at J, with 15 bases in the middle. Germline V gives CDR1 DFQATT, CDR2 SNEGSKA (reference sequence). This CDR3 is 15 amino acids long. Here the CDR3 reads CSARDIGRVANEQFF. The CDR3 DNA is TGCAGTGCTAGAGATATCGGGCGGGTCGCCAATGAGCAGTTCTTC.

The gene calls are TRBV3-1 and TRBJ2-5; D ambiguous. The germline V gene encodes CDR1 LGHDT and CDR2 YNNKEL (reference sequence). The CDR3 has 12 amino acids. The germline V and J ends were trimmed by 2 bases and 6 bases, with 7 bases remaining between them. The CDR3 protein is CASSQTHKTQYF. The CDR3 DNA is TGTGCCAGCAGCCAAACGCATAAGACCCAGTACTTC.

The chain has TRBV24-1 and TRBJ2-3; D may correspond to TRBD1 or TRBD2 (7 bases each). Germline V CDR1 and CDR2: KGHDR, SFDVKD. This CDR3 has 15 amino acids. V lost 7 bases and J lost 3, with 16 bases in between. Here the CDR3 DNA reads TGTGCCACCAGCTCAACAGGGGAGGGTACAGATACGCAGTATTTT. Translating gives CATSSTGEGTDTQYF.

This clonotype showed up just once. The CDR3 spells CASSLEGAPGELFF. In DNA, the CDR3 is TGTGCCAGCAGCCTAGAAGGGGCTCCCGGGGAGCTGTTTTTT. The chain recombines TRBV4-2 with TRBJ2-2; D might be TRBD1 (5 bases). Per the germline V gene, CDR1 is LGHNA and CDR2 is YNFKEQ. The CDR3 contains 14 residues. V gave up 4 bases and J gave up 6 bases, with 12 bases separating them.